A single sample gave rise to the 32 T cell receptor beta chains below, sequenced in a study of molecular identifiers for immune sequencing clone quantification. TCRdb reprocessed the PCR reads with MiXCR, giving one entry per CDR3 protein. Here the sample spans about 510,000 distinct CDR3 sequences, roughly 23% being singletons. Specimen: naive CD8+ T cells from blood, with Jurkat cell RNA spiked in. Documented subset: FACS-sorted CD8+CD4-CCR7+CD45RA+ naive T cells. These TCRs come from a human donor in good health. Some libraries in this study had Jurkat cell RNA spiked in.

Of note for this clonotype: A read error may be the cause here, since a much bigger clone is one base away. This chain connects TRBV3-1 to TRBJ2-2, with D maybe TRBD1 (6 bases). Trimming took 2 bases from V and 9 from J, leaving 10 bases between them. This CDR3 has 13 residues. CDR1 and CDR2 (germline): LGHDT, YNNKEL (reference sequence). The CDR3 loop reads CASSQTGTRELFF. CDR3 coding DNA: TGTGCCAGCAGCCAAACAGGGACCCGGGAGCTGTTTTTT.

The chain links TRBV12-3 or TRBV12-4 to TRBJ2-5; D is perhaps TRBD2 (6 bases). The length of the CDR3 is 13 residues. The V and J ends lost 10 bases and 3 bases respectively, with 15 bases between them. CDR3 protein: CATRHGGEETQYF. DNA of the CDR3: TGTGCCACCCGTCACGGCGGGGAAGAGACCCAGTACTTC.

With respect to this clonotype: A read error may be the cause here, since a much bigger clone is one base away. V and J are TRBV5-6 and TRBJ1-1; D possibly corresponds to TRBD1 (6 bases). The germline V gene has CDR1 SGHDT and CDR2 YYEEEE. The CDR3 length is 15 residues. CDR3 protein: CASTQGGHGVTGAFF. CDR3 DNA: TGTGCCAGCACCCAAGGGGGGCACGGAGTCACTGGAGCTTTCTTT.

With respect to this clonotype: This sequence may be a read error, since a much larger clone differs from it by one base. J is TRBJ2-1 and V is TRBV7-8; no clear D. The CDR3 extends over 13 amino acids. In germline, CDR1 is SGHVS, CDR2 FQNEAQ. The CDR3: CASSSNTGHERFF. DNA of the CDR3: TGTGCCAGCAGCTCAAATACGGGTCATGAGCGGTTCTTC.

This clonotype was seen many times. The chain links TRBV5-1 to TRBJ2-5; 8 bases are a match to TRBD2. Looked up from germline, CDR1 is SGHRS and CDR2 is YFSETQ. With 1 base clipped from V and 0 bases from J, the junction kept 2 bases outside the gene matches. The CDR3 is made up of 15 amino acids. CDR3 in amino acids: CASSLRGGNQETQYF. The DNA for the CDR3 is TGCGCCAGCAGCTTGCGCGGGGGGAACCAAGAGACCCAGTACTTC.

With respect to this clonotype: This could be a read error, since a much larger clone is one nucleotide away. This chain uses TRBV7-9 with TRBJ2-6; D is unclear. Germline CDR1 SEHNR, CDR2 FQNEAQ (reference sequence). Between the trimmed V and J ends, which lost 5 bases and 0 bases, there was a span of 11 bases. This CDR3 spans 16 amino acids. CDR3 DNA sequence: TGTGCCAGCAGCCCCCCGCAAGTCTCTGGGGCCAACGTCCTGACTTTC. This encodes CASSPPQVSGANVLTF.

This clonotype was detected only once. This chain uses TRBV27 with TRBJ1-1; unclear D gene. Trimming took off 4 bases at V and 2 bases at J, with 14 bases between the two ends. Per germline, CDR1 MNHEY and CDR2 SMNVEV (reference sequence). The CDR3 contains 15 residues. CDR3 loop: CASSSRTRYNTEAFF. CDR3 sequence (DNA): TGTGCCAGCAGTTCCCGAACAAGATACAACACTGAAGCTTTCTTT.

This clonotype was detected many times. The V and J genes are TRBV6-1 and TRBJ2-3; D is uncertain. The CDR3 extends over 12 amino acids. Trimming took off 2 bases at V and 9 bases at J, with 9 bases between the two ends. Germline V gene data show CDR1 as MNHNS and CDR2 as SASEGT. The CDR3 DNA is TGTGCCAGCAGTGAACTTACGGAAACGCAGTATTTT. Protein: CASSELTETQYF.

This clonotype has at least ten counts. The CDR3 DNA reads TGCAGTGCTGGGGGCTCCTATAATTCACCCCTCCACTTT. Residues: CSAGGSYNSPLHF. The chain combines TRBV20-1 with TRBJ1-6, with D possibly being TRBD1 (5 bases). The CDR3 contains 13 residues. V was trimmed by 5 bases and J by 0 bases, leaving 5 bases between them. Germline V gene data show CDR1 as DFQATT and CDR2 as SNEGSKA (reference sequence).

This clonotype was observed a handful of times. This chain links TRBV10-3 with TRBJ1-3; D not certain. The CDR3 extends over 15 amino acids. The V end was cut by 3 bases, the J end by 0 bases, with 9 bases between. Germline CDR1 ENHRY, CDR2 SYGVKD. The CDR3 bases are TGTGCCATCAGTGATGTCAGTTACTCTGGAAACACCATATATTTT. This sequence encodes CAISDVSYSGNTIYF.

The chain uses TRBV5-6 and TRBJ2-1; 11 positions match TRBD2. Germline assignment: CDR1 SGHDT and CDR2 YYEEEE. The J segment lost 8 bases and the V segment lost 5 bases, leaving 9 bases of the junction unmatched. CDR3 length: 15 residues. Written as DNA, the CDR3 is TGTGCCAGCAGTTCGGGGACTAGCGGTTACGATGAGCAGTTCTTC. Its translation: CASSSGTSGYDEQFF.

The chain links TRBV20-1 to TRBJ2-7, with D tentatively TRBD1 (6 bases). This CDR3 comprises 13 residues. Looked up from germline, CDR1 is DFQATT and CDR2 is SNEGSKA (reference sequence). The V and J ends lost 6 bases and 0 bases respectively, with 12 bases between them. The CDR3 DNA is TGCAGTGCCCTACGGGACAACTCCTACGAGCAGTACTTC. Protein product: CSALRDNSYEQYF.

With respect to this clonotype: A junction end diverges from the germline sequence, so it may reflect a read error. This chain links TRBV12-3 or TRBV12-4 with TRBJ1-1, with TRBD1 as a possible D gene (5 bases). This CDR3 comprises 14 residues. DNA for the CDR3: TGTGCCAGCAGTTTGGGAGCCGGAGGGACTGCAGCTTTCTTT. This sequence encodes CASSLGAGGTAAFF.

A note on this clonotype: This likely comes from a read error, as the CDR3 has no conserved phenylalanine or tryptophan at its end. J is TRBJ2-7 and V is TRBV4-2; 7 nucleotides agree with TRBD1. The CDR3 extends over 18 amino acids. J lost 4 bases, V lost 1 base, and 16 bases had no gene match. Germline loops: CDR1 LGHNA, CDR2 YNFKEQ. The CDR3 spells CASSQAPETGWLTYEQYL. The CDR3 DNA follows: TGTGCCAGCAGCCAAGCACCCGAGACAGGGTGGCTGACTTACGAGCAGTACCTC.

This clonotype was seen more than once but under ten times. The CDR3 region has the DNA TGCGCCAGCAGCCCGAGTCAGGTGAACACTGAAGCTTTCTTT. It yields the protein CASSPSQVNTEAFF. The chain combines TRBV4-3 with TRBJ1-1; no clear D. The germline V gene encodes CDR1 LGHNA and CDR2 YSLEER. The CDR3 has 14 residues. Trimming cost V 4 bases and J 0 bases, with 9 bases left between them.

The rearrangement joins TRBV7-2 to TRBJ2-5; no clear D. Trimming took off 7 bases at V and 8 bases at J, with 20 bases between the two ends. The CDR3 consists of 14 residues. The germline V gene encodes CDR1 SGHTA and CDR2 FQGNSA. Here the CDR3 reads CASISMDPTSTQYF. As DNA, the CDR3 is TGTGCCAGCATCTCTATGGACCCTACCTCCACCCAGTACTTC. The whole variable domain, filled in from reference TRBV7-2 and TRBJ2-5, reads GAGVSQSPSNKVTEKGKDVELRCDPISGHTALYWYRQSLGQGLEFLIYFQGNSAPDKSGLPSDRFSAERTGGSVSTLTIQRTQQEDSAVYLCASISMDPTSTQYFGPGTRLLVL.

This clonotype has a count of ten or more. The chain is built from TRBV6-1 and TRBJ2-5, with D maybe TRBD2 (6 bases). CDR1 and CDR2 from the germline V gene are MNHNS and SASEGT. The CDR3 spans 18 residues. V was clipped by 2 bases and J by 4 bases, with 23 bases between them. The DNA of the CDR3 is TGTGCCAGCAGTGAATACCCGTCGCGGGGCCAAACCTCAGAGACCCAGTACTTC. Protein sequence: CASSEYPSRGQTSETQYF.

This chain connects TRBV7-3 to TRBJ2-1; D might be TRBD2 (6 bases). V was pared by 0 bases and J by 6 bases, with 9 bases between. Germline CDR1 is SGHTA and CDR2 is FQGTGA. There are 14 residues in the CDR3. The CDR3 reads CASSLTVSGNEQFF. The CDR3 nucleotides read TGTGCCAGCAGCTTAACGGTTAGCGGCAATGAGCAGTTCTTC.

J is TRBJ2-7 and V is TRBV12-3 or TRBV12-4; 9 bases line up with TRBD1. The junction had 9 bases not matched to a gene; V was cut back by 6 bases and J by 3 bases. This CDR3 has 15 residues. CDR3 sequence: CASRAGGQGVYEQYF. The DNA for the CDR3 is TGTGCCAGCAGAGCCGGGGGACAGGGAGTCTACGAGCAGTACTTC.

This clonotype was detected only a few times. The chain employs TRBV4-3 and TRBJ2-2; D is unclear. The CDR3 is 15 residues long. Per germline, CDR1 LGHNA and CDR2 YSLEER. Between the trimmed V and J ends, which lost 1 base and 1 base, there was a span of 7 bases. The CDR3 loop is CASSQVERNTGELFF. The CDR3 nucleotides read TGCGCCAGCAGCCAAGTGGAAAGGAACACCGGGGAGCTGTTTTTT.

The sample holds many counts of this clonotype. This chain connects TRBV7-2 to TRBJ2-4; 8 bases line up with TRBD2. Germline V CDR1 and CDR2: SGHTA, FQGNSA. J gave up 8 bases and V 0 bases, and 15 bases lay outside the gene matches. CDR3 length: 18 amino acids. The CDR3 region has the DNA TGTGCCAGCAGCTTAGCGCGGCTAGCGGGCCAGGATTTTGACATTCAGTACTTC. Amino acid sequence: CASSLARLAGQDFDIQYF.

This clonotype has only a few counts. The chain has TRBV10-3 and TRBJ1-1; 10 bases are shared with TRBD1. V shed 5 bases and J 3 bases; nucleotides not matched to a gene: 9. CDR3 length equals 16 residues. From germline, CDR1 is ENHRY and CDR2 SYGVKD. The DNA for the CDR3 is TGTGCCATCAGTTCCGGACAGGGGGGAACTCACACTGAAGCTTTCTTT. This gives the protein CAISSGQGGTHTEAFF.

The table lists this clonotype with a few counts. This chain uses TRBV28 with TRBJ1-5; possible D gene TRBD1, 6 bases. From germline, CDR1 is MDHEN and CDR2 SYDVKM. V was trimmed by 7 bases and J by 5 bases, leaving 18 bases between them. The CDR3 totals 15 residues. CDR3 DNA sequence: TGTGCCAGCACTCCCACAGGGTCCTATGATCAGCCCCAGCATTTT. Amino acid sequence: CASTPTGSYDQPQHF.

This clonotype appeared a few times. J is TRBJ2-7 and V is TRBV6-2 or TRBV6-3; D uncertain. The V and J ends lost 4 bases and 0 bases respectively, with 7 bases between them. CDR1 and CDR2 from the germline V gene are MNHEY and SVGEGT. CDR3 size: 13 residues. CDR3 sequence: CASSWSSSYEQYF. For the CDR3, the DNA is TGTGCCAGCAGTTGGTCTAGCTCCTACGAGCAGTACTTC.

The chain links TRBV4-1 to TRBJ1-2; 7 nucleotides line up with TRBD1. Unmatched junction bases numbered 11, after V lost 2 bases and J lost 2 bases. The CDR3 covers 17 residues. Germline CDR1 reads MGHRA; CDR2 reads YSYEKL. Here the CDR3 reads CASSQYGTEIANYGYTF. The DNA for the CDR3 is TGCGCCAGCAGCCAATATGGGACAGAAATCGCAAACTATGGCTACACCTTC.

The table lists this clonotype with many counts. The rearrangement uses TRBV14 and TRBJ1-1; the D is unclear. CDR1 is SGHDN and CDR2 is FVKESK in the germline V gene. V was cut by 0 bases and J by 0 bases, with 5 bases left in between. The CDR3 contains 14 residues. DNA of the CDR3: TGTGCCAGCAGCCAAGAGATGTTGAACACTGAAGCTTTCTTT. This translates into CASSQEMLNTEAFF.

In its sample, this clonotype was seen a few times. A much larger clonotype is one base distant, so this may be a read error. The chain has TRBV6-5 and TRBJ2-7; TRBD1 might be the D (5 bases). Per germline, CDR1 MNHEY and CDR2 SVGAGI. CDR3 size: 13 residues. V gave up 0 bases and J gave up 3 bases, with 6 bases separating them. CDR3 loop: CASSYSDNYEQYF. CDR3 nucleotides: TGTGCCAGCAGTTACTCGGACAACTACGAGCAGTACTTC.

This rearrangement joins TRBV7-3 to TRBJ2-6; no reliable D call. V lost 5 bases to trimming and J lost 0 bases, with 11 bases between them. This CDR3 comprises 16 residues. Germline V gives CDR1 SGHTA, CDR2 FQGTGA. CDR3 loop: CASSHSPYSGANVLTF. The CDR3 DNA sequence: TGTGCCAGCAGCCACTCCCCCTACTCTGGGGCCAACGTCCTGACTTTC.

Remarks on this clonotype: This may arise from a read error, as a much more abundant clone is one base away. The CDR3: CSASVGGADTQYF. CDR3 coding DNA: TGCAGTGCTAGTGTCGGGGGGGCAGATACGCAGTATTTT. V usage is TRBV20-1 and J usage is TRBJ2-3, with 8 positions matching TRBD2. Losses at the gene ends were 3 bases for V and 4 bases for J; bases not matched to a gene: 3. Germline V CDR1 and CDR2: DFQATT, SNEGSKA (reference sequence). The CDR3 covers 13 residues.

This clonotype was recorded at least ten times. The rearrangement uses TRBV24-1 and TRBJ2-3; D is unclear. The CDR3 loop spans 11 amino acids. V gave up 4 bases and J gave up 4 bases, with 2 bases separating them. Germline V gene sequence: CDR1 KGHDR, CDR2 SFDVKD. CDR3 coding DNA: TGTGCCACCAGTGAGGCAGATACGCAGTATTTT. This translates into CATSEADTQYF.

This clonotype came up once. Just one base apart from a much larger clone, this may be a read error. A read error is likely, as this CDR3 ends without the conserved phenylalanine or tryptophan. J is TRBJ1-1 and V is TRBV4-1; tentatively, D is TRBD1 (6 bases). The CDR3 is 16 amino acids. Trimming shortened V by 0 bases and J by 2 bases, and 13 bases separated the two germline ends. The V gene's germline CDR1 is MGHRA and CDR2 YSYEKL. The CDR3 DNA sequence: TGCGCCAGCAGCCAAGATCCGGGGGCGATAAACACTGAAGCTTTCCTT. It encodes CASSQDPGAINTEAFL.

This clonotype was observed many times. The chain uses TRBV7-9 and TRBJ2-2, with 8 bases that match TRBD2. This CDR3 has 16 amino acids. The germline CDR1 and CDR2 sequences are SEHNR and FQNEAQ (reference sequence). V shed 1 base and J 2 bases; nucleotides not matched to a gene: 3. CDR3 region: CASSLGSGGNTGELFF. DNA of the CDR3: TGTGCCAGCAGCTTAGGCAGCGGGGGTAACACCGGGGAGCTGTTTTTT.